The 28 T cell receptor beta chains in this list originate from one sample, sequenced in a study of blood T cell repertoires in COVID-19. Assay: immunoSEQ multiplex PCR; the TCRdb copy retains only in-frame clones and omits some. The sample gives roughly 53,000 clones, around 82% of which show up once; 12% to 15% is in the top ten. Material: peripheral blood. These receptors came from a human donor in a cohort sampled during active COVID-19.

The rearrangement joins TRBV18 to TRBJ1-1; D remains unclear. The CDR3 has 18 residues. Trimming took 0 bases from V and 0 from J, leaving 17 bases between them. CDR1 is KGHSH and CDR2 is LQKENI in the germline V gene. The CDR3: CASSPPGKGGFMNTEAFF. Here the CDR3 DNA reads TGTGCCAGCTCACCACCGGGAAAAGGAGGATTCATGAACACTGAAGCTTTCTTT.

The chain uses TRBV10-3 and TRBJ1-1; D is undetermined. The CDR3 spans 12 residues. V lost 6 bases and J 4 bases, leaving 9 bases between the germline ends. Germline assignment: CDR1 ENHRY and CDR2 SYGVKD. The CDR3 DNA reads TGTGCCATCAGCGCCGGGGTCACTGAAGCTTTCTTT. It codes for CAISAGVTEAFF.

The genes are TRBV9 and TRBJ2-2; TRBD2 aligns across 7 bases. The CDR3 totals 14 residues. J was trimmed by 0 bases and V by 6 bases; bases with no gene match: 2. The germline CDR1 and CDR2 sequences are SGDLS and YYNGEE. CDR3 region: CASTLAANTGELFF. Written as DNA, the CDR3 is TGTGCCAGCACCCTAGCGGCGAACACCGGGGAGCTGTTTTTT.

The chain is built from TRBV4-3 and TRBJ2-5; 9 bases agree with TRBD2. Trimming took 0 bases from V and 7 from J; bases not matched to a gene: 9. The CDR3 totals 16 residues. Germline V gives CDR1 LGHNA, CDR2 YSLEER. The CDR3 DNA sequence: TGCGCCAGCAGCCAAGATCCACTAGCGGGTCTGGGGACCCAGTACTTC. It translates to CASSQDPLAGLGTQYF.

The chain is built from TRBV28 and TRBJ1-2, with TRBD1 identical over 7 bases. The germline V gene has CDR1 MDHEN and CDR2 SYDVKM. This CDR3 is 17 amino acids long. The V gene end was trimmed by 4 bases and the J gene end by 4 bases; junction bases not matched to a gene: 15. The CDR3 reads CASSSPTGALSIYGYTF. DNA for the CDR3: TGTGCCAGCAGTTCCCCAACAGGGGCTCTATCCATCTATGGCTACACCTTC.

V usage is TRBV3-1 (or the pseudogene TRBV3-2) and J usage is TRBJ2-2; 7 positions agree with TRBD2. Per the germline V gene, CDR1 is LGHDT and CDR2 is YNNKEL (reference sequence). V shed 1 base, J shed 3 bases, and the junction held 8 bases outside the gene matches. The CDR3 length is 17 residues. The CDR3 sequence: CASSQVWSAGDTGELFF. The CDR3 DNA reads as TGTGCCAGCAGCCAAGTTTGGTCCGCGGGAGACACCGGGGAGCTGTTTTTT.

The rearrangement links TRBV6-6 to TRBJ2-5, with D unclear. The V gene's germline CDR1 is MNHNY and CDR2 SVGAGI (reference sequence). The V gene lost 2 bases and the J gene lost 2 bases, with 9 bases spanning the gap. CDR3 length: 14 amino acids. CDR3 DNA sequence: TGTGCCAGCAGTTACCGACAAAAACAAGAGACCCAGTACTTC. Translating it yields CASSYRQKQETQYF.

The chain employs TRBV3-1 (or the pseudogene TRBV3-2) and TRBJ1-1, with D possibly TRBD1 on 6 matching bases. V was shortened by 7 bases and J by 0 bases, with 12 bases between the two germline ends. The CDR3 has 14 residues. The germline gives CDR1 LGHDT, CDR2 YNNKEL (reference sequence). The CDR3 sequence is CASTYGQMNTEAFF. CDR3 DNA sequence: TGTGCCAGCACCTACGGACAGATGAACACTGAAGCTTTCTTT.

The V gene is TRBV5-1, the J gene TRBJ2-5; D perhaps matches TRBD2 (6 bases). The germline V gene encodes CDR1 SGHRS and CDR2 YFSETQ. The CDR3 extends over 13 amino acids. Trimming cost V 1 base and J 4 bases, with 8 bases left between them. CDR3: CASSLQEGETQYF. The CDR3 coding sequence is TGCGCCAGCAGCTTGCAGGAGGGAGAGACCCAGTACTTC.

The chain joins TRBV19 to TRBJ2-1; 7 positions match TRBD1. This CDR3 region has 15 residues. With V trimmed by 6 bases and J by 3 bases, 8 bases remained unmatched. CDR1 LNHDA and CDR2 SQIVND come from the germline V gene (reference sequence). In DNA, the CDR3 is TGTGCCAGTAGCGACCAGGGACAGAACTACAATGAGCAGTTCTTC. It translates to CASSDQGQNYNEQFF.

The chain combines TRBV5-1 with TRBJ2-2, with 9 bases fitting TRBD2. The CDR3 consists of 18 residues. With 0 bases clipped from V and 4 bases from J, the junction kept 10 bases outside the gene matches. The V gene's germline CDR1 is SGHRS and CDR2 YFSETQ. CDR3 bases: TGCGCCAGCAGCTTGGTAATTAGCGGGGGAGAGGTCACCGGGGAGCTGTTTTTT. Encoded protein: CASSLVISGGEVTGELFF.

The chain uses TRBV19 and TRBJ2-2, with a possible D match to TRBD1 (5 bases). Trimming took off 3 bases at V and 1 base at J, with 9 bases between the two ends. This CDR3 has 15 residues. Germline CDR1 and CDR2: LNHDA and SQIVND (reference sequence). The CDR3 protein is CASSIPGLNTGELFF. The CDR3 DNA reads as TGTGCCAGTAGTATTCCAGGGCTGAACACCGGGGAGCTGTTTTTT.

This clone occurred once. This chain connects TRBV7-9 to TRBJ2-5; no clear D. The V and J ends lost 3 bases and 0 bases respectively, with 5 bases between them. Per the germline V gene, CDR1 is SEHNR and CDR2 is FQNEAQ (reference sequence). CDR3 length: 13 residues. CDR3 DNA: TGTGCCAGCAGCTTGACTCACCAAGAGACCCAGTACTTC. The encoded protein is CASSLTHQETQYF.

V is TRBV7-2 and J is TRBJ2-5, with D tentatively TRBD2 (6 bases). Trimming removed 5 bases at V and 7 bases at J, with 20 bases between. Germline CDR1 SGHTA, CDR2 FQGNSA. The CDR3 spans 15 residues. The CDR3 here is CASSPSGLSMGTQYF. DNA of the CDR3: TGTGCCAGCAGCCCCTCGGGACTCTCGATGGGGACCCAGTACTTC.

The chain carries TRBV20-1 and TRBJ2-7; tentatively, D is TRBD2 (6 bases). V lost 3 bases, J lost 6 bases, and 9 bases lay in between. This CDR3 has 11 residues. The germline gives CDR1 DFQATT, CDR2 SNEGSKA (reference sequence). The CDR3 DNA follows: TGCAGTGCTAGTAAGGAGGGCGAGCAGTACTTC. This translates into CSASKEGEQYF.

Only a few counts were recorded for this clone. The chain couples TRBV5-8 to TRBJ2-7; 8 bases line up with TRBD1. This CDR3 comprises 17 residues. V shed 1 base and J 0 bases; nucleotides not matched to a gene: 9. Germline CDR1 reads SGHTS; CDR2 reads YDEGEE. This CDR3 reads CASSLHEWTGISYEQYF. As DNA, the CDR3 is TGTGCCAGCAGCTTGCATGAATGGACAGGGATCTCCTACGAGCAGTACTTC.

This rearrangement joins TRBV19 to TRBJ2-5; possibly TRBD1 for D (6 bases). Between the trimmed V and J ends, which lost 3 bases and 5 bases, there was a span of 10 bases. The CDR3 has 13 amino acids. The germline V gene encodes CDR1 LNHDA and CDR2 SQIVND (reference sequence). The CDR3 is CASSINRGETQYF. CDR3 in DNA: TGTGCCAGTAGTATTAATAGGGGGGAGACCCAGTACTTC.

The sample holds a few counts of this clone. The chain links TRBV7-9 to TRBJ2-7; 9 bases are a match to TRBD1. V trimming: 0 bases; J trimming: 2 bases; junction bases outside the gene matches: 2. CDR1 is SEHNR and CDR2 is FQNEAQ in the germline V gene (reference sequence). This CDR3 is 15 amino acids long. The CDR3 here is CASSLAQGAPYEQYF. The CDR3 DNA reads TGTGCCAGCAGCTTAGCACAGGGGGCGCCCTACGAGCAGTACTTC.

This chain links TRBV7-2 with TRBJ2-3; D uncertain. The germline CDR1 and CDR2 sequences are SGHTA and FQGNSA. The V and J ends lost 2 bases and 8 bases respectively, with 11 bases between them. The CDR3 is 13 amino acids. The CDR3 is CASSLSLIRTQYF. CDR3 DNA sequence: TGTGCCAGCAGCTTAAGCCTAATACGTACGCAGTATTTT.

The J gene is TRBJ2-5, the V gene TRBV7-2, with 13 nucleotides matching TRBD2. Germline V lookup: CDR1 SGHTA, CDR2 FQGNSA. The CDR3 length is 16 residues. The V gene end was trimmed by 0 bases and the J gene end by 8 bases; junction bases not matched to a gene: 6. This CDR3 is CASSLARGLAGVTQYF. CDR3 DNA sequence: TGTGCCAGCAGCTTAGCACGCGGACTAGCGGGAGTCACCCAGTACTTC.

The J gene is TRBJ2-7, the V gene TRBV18; 11 bases line up with TRBD2. This CDR3 has 14 amino acids. V gave up 3 bases and J gave up 3 bases; unmatched junction bases: 1. CDR1 is KGHSH and CDR2 is LQKENI in the germline V gene. CDR3 DNA sequence: TGTGCCAGCTCACCCGGGACTAGCGGCTACGAGCAGTACTTC. The encoded protein is CASSPGTSGYEQYF.

This chain links TRBV11-2 with TRBJ2-7, with no clear D. The CDR3 runs to 12 residues. V was trimmed by 2 bases and J by 2 bases, leaving 4 bases between them. Germline lookup yields CDR1 SGHAT and CDR2 FQNNGV. The CDR3 sequence: CASSLLAYEQYF. CDR3 nucleotides: TGTGCCAGCAGCTTACTTGCCTACGAGCAGTACTTC.

The chain joins TRBV10-3 to TRBJ2-3; TRBD2 matches 9 bases. Germline CDR1 reads ENHRY; CDR2 reads SYGVKD. This CDR3 is built from 16 residues. The junction had 7 bases not matched to a gene; V was cut back by 0 bases and J by 6 bases. Here the CDR3 reads CAISESGGRAGDTQYF. The CDR3 region has the DNA TGTGCCATCAGTGAGTCTGGCGGGAGGGCTGGGGATACGCAGTATTTT.

There are a few counts of this clone. The rearrangement links TRBV28 to TRBJ2-5, with 9 bases matching TRBD2. Germline CDR1 and CDR2: MDHEN and SYDVKM. This CDR3 has 15 residues. Trimming cost V 7 bases and J 0 bases; bases outside gene matches: 6. The CDR3 region has the DNA TGTGCCAGCAAAGCGGGAGGTTCCTACCAAGAGACCCAGTACTTC. Translating it yields CASKAGGSYQETQYF.

The rearrangement joins TRBV6-1 to TRBJ2-7; D remains unclear. Per germline, CDR1 MNHNS and CDR2 SASEGT. The V gene lost 3 bases and the J gene lost 3 bases, with 9 bases spanning the gap. This CDR3 region has 13 residues. CDR3 coding DNA: TGTGCCAGCAGTGATGCCAGAAACTACGAGCAGTACTTC. This codes for CASSDARNYEQYF.

V and J are TRBV5-6 and TRBJ1-6, with 8 bases lining up with TRBD1. This CDR3 contains 18 residues. V dropped 0 bases and J dropped 3; count of bases not matched to a gene: 8. Germline CDR1 reads SGHDT; CDR2 reads YYEEEE. As DNA, the CDR3 is TGTGCCAGCAGCTTGGGGACCCAAGGGACAGGCTATAATTCACCCCTCCACTTT. Its translation is CASSLGTQGTGYNSPLHF.

The sample holds a few counts of this clone. V usage is TRBV29-1 and J usage is TRBJ2-7, with 10 bases fitting TRBD1. Germline CDR1 SQVTM, CDR2 ANQGSEA. The CDR3 totals 14 residues. Trimming removed 6 bases from V and 3 bases from J; junction bases left unmatched: 8. Written as DNA, the CDR3 is TGCAGCGTATATACCGGGACAGGGGTCTACGAGCAGTACTTC. Its translation is CSVYTGTGVYEQYF.

As regards this clone: Other nucleotide sequences in the sample specify the same CDR3. The J gene is TRBJ2-7, the V gene TRBV19; 9 bases agree with TRBD1. V lost 3 bases and J lost 7; bases outside the gene matches: 4. Germline assignment: CDR1 LNHDA and CDR2 SQIVND (reference sequence). There are 13 residues in the CDR3. DNA for the CDR3: TGTGCCAGTAGTATGGGGACAGGGTGGGAGCAGTACTTC. Its protein is CASSMGTGWEQYF.